These T cell receptor beta chains were read from a single sample in a study of Ad26.COV2.S vaccination and SARS-CoV-2 variants. Assay used: immunoSEQ multiplex PCR; TCRdb lists only in-frame clones, some missing. The repertoire consists of about 460,000 clones, with 80% to 90% occurring once and the leading ten covering approximately 1.7%. The sample here was peripheral blood, taken in a trial of Ad26.COV2.S vaccine versus placebo. The source is a person between 18 and 65 years old who received the Ad26.COV2.S COVID-19 vaccine or a placebo. The CDR3 runs from the conserved cysteine through the conserved F or W. D genes are given only for firm matches. Part of the rows lack a size; the others show once, few, many or a class for expanded clones.

V gene	D gene	clone size	J gene	CDR3 protein	CDR3 DNA
TRBV27	TRBD1	NA	TRBJ2-7	CASSLSGDSSYEQYF	TGTGCCAGCAGTTTGTCAGGGGACAGCTCCTACGAGCAGTACTTC
TRBV3-1/TRBV3-2	TRBD2	NA	TRBJ2-1	CASSWSGGYYNEQFF	TGTGCCAGCAGCTGGAGCGGGGGATATTACAATGAGCAGTTCTTC
TRBV7-2	NA	NA	TRBJ2-5	CASSRMYQETQYF	TGTGCCAGCAGCAGGATGTACCAAGAGACCCAGTACTTC
TRBV2	NA	NA	TRBJ2-3	CATQPGQRTDTQYF	TGTGCCACCCAACCGGGACAACGCACAGATACGCAGTATTTT
TRBV7-9	TRBD1	NA	TRBJ1-4	CASSPFGTGSEKLFF	TGTGCCAGCAGCCCATTTGGGACAGGGAGTGAAAAACTGTTTTTT
TRBV6-5	NA	NA	TRBJ1-4	CASTGSRENEKLFF	TGTGCCAGCACGGGGAGTCGGGAGAATGAAAAACTGTTTTTT
TRBV18	TRBD1	NA	TRBJ1-3	CASSPGTDLSGNTIYF	TGTGCCAGCTCACCAGGGACAGATCTCTCTGGAAACACCATATATTTT
TRBV5-1	NA	NA	TRBJ2-1	CASSFSGDSSYNEQFF	TGCGCCAGCAGTTTCTCAGGCGACAGCTCCTACAATGAGCAGTTCTTC
TRBV5-4	TRBD2	NA	TRBJ2-1	CASSLAPSGSGSEQFF	TGTGCCAGCAGCTTGGCCCCTAGCGGGAGTGGGAGTGAGCAGTTCTTC
TRBV7-9	TRBD2	NA	TRBJ2-7	CASSGTGLSYEQYF	TGTGCCAGCAGCGGAACGGGACTATCCTACGAGCAGTACTTC
TRBV7-8	NA	NA	TRBJ1-2	CASSSRLDVWQGYTF	TGTGCCAGCAGCTCGCGGTTGGACGTTTGGCAAGGCTACACCTTC
TRBV5-8	NA	NA	TRBJ2-1	CASSLAGSSYNEQFF	TGTGCCAGCAGCTTGGCGGGTAGCTCCTACAATGAGCAGTTCTTC
TRBV7-9	NA	NA	TRBJ2-5	CASSPSLQETQYF	TGTGCCAGCAGCCCCTCACTCCAAGAGACCCAGTACTTC
TRBV6-5	NA	NA	TRBJ2-7	CASRSRQNNLYEQYF	TGTGCCAGCAGATCCCGACAGAACAATCTCTACGAGCAGTACTTC
TRBV12-5	NA	NA	TRBJ2-5	CASGFGYQETQYF	TGTGCTAGTGGTTTTGGATACCAAGAGACCCAGTACTTC
TRBV6-5	NA	once	TRBJ1-2	CASSYSGGLSYTF	TGTGCCAGCAGTTACTCCGGGGGTTTGAGCTACACCTTC
TRBV5-1	TRBD2	NA	TRBJ2-1	CASSLSAGGPNEQFF	TGCGCCAGCAGCTTGTCCGCGGGAGGGCCCAATGAGCAGTTCTTC
TRBV5-6	TRBD1	once	TRBJ1-6	CASSLKSTGVGPLHF	TGTGCCAGCAGCTTGAAGTCGACAGGGGTTGGTCCCCTCCACTTT
TRBV29-1	TRBD1	NA	TRBJ2-7	CSVEEPRDSSYEQYF	TGCAGCGTTGAAGAGCCTCGGGACAGCTCCTACGAGCAGTACTTC
TRBV7-2	NA	NA	TRBJ1-5	CASSLAPGVGNQPQHF	TGTGCCAGCAGCTTAGCGCCGGGGGTTGGCAATCAGCCCCAGCATTTT
TRBV14	NA	NA	TRBJ2-7	CASSQGYEQYF	TGTGCCAGCAGCCAAGGGTACGAGCAGTACTTC
TRBV6-2/TRBV6-3	TRBD1	NA	TRBJ2-1	CASSYSGQGHNEQFF	TGTGCCAGCAGTTACTCGGGACAGGGCCACAATGAGCAGTTCTTC
TRBV18	TRBD1	NA	TRBJ1-1	CASSSGTGSMGTEAFF	TGTGCCAGCTCGTCCGGGACAGGATCTATGGGCACTGAAGCTTTCTTT
TRBV6-5	TRBD1	NA	TRBJ1-1	CACRGLNTEAFF	TGTGCCTGCAGGGGGCTGAACACTGAAGCTTTCTTT
TRBV7-3	NA	NA	TRBJ2-1	CASSLRSGAGYNEQFF	TGTGCCAGCAGCTTAAGATCGGGGGCCGGATACAATGAGCAGTTCTTC
TRBV7-3	NA	NA	TRBJ2-7	CASSLEAAQYYEQYF	TGTGCCAGCAGCCTAGAGGCCGCCCAATACTACGAGCAGTACTTC
TRBV18	NA	NA	TRBJ2-1	CASSPAGTGRGEQFF	TGTGCCAGCTCACCTGCCGGGACTGGCCGAGGCGAGCAGTTCTTC
TRBV27	TRBD2	NA	TRBJ2-1	CASSPLVSGGEQFF	TGTGCCAGCAGTCCCCTGGTTAGCGGGGGGGAGCAGTTCTTC
TRBV19	NA	NA	TRBJ2-7	CASSIIAGQGRDEQYF	TGTGCCAGTAGTATTATTGCGGGGCAGGGAAGGGACGAGCAGTACTTC
TRBV7-2	TRBD2	NA	TRBJ2-1	CASSLGLAGAPFF	TGTGCCAGCAGCTTGGGACTAGCGGGAGCCCCGTTCTTC
TRBV7-2	NA	NA	TRBJ1-4	CASSLAGGPAEKLFF	TGTGCCAGCAGCTTAGCGGGGGGTCCTGCCGAAAAACTGTTTTTT
TRBV19	NA	few	TRBJ1-1	CASSMLERGTEAFF	TGTGCCAGTAGTATGCTGGAGAGGGGGACTGAAGCTTTCTTT
TRBV6-5	TRBD1	once	TRBJ1-1	CASSFRTGNTEAFF	TGTGCCAGCAGTTTTAGGACAGGGAACACTGAAGCTTTCTTT
TRBV28	NA	NA	TRBJ2-3	CASRNPEGSTDTQYF	TGTGCCAGCAGAAATCCTGAGGGAAGCACAGATACGCAGTATTTT
TRBV9	NA	once	TRBJ1-2	CASSVVGSPGNGYTF	TGTGCCAGCAGCGTAGTCGGCAGTCCGGGGAATGGCTACACCTTC
TRBV3-1/TRBV3-2	NA	NA	TRBJ1-5	CASSLGRSNQPQHF	TGTGCCAGCAGCCTAGGACGGTCAAATCAGCCCCAGCATTTT
TRBV28	NA	NA	TRBJ2-2	CASSSLQSPNTGELFF	TGTGCCAGCAGTTCCTTACAGAGCCCGAACACCGGGGAGCTGTTTTTT
TRBV2	NA	NA	TRBJ1-5	CASRVTVGNQPQHF	TGTGCCAGCAGAGTTACTGTGGGCAATCAGCCCCAGCATTTT
TRBV18	NA	few	TRBJ1-6	CASSPKTGVRPSPLHF	TGTGCCAGCTCACCTAAGACAGGAGTAAGGCCTTCACCCCTCCACTTT
TRBV18	TRBD1	few	TRBJ2-2	CASSPGQGKTGELFF	TGTGCCAGCTCACCAGGACAGGGGAAGACCGGGGAGCTGTTTTTT
TRBV18	NA	once	TRBJ1-2	CASSPPGFEGTF	TGTGCCAGCTCACCACCGGGGTTCGAAGGGACCTTC
TRBV27	TRBD1	once	TRBJ2-7	CASGRDRPYEQYF	TGTGCCAGCGGAAGGGACAGGCCCTACGAGCAGTACTTC
TRBV5-1	NA	NA	TRBJ1-2	CASSLDRDGYTF	TGCGCCAGCAGCTTGGACAGGGATGGCTACACCTTC
TRBV13	NA	NA	TRBJ2-7	CASSLSGQSFEQYF	TGTGCCAGCAGCTTATCAGGACAGTCCTTCGAGCAGTACTTC
TRBV3-1/TRBV3-2	TRBD2	NA	TRBJ2-7	CASSQGTRYEQYF	TGTGCCAGCAGCCAAGGGACTAGGTACGAGCAGTACTTC
TRBV18	NA	NA	TRBJ1-2	CASSPNGSGRYGYTF	TGTGCCAGCTCACCCAACGGGTCGGGCCGCTATGGCTACACCTTC
TRBV7-9	TRBD1	NA	TRBJ2-2	CASSSGQGPTSNTGELFF	TGTGCCAGCAGCTCAGGACAGGGGCCCACCTCGAACACCGGGGAGCTGTTTTTT
TRBV3-1/TRBV3-2	TRBD1	NA	TRBJ2-3	CATNRGPDTQYF	TGTGCCACCAACAGGGGGCCAGATACGCAGTATTTT
TRBV7-9	NA	NA	TRBJ2-3	CASSLTADTQYF	TGTGCCAGCAGCTTAACCGCAGATACGCAGTATTTT
TRBV11-3	TRBD2	NA	TRBJ2-3	CASSLGGRGDTQYF	TGTGCCAGCAGCTTAGGCGGGAGGGGCGATACGCAGTATTTT
TRBV7-9	TRBD1	NA	TRBJ2-5	CASSEQGWETQYF	TGTGCCAGCAGCGAACAGGGGTGGGAGACCCAGTACTTC
TRBV5-1	TRBD1	NA	TRBJ1-4	CASSPGDSLELFF	TGCGCCAGCAGCCCAGGGGACAGTCTTGAACTGTTTTTT